This is a list of T cell receptor beta chains from one sample in a study of cytomegalovirus exposure and HLA in healthy donors. Assay: immunoSEQ multiplex PCR; the TCRdb copy retains only in-frame clones and omits some. The sample lists approximately 240,000 clones; under 95% were seen once. Sequenced material: PBMCs. Every receptor here comes from a woman younger than 30 in good health and CMV-seronegative. The CDR3 runs from the conserved cysteine through the conserved F or W. The D gene is left open where the match is weak. The size of a clone is reported for some rows only, either as once, few or many, or as a class for expanded clones.

v_call,j_call,d_call,clone_size,cdr3_aa,cdr3_nt
TRBV11-2,TRBJ1-2,-,-,CASSLESVGTYGYTF,TGTGCCAGCAGCTTAGAGTCCGTTGGCACCTATGGCTACACCTTC
TRBV7-3,TRBJ1-2,-,-,CASSLGQGNYGYTF,TGTGCCAGCAGCTTAGGGCAGGGGAACTATGGCTACACCTTC
TRBV28,TRBJ2-1,-,-,CASGPGLAYNEQFF,TGTGCCAGCGGACCGGGACTGGCCTACAATGAGCAGTTCTTC
TRBV5-1,TRBJ2-7,-,-,CASSLDPSSYEQYF,TGCGCCAGCAGCTTGGATCCTAGCTCCTACGAGCAGTACTTC
TRBV7-9,TRBJ1-3,-,once,CAVQVLSGNTIYF,TGTGCCGTACAGGTTCTCTCTGGAAACACCATATATTTT
TRBV28,TRBJ1-2,-,few,CASSYLNSRGDYGYTF,TGTGCCAGCAGTTACCTTAACTCTCGGGGAGACTATGGCTACACCTTC
TRBV5-1,TRBJ2-1,-,-,CASSSTSRGRTEQFF,TGCGCCAGCAGCTCTACCTCCAGGGGAAGGACTGAGCAGTTCTTC
TRBV28,TRBJ1-5,TRBD1,-,CASSGRTGGGNQPQHF,TGTGCCAGCAGTGGCAGGACAGGGGGCGGCAATCAGCCCCAGCATTTT
TRBV4-2,TRBJ2-7,TRBD2,-,CASSQGRSSGSYSYEQYF,TGTGCCAGCAGCCAAGGGCGGTCTAGCGGGAGTTATTCCTACGAGCAGTACTTC
TRBV5-1,TRBJ2-1,-,-,CASSPLASQVDEQFF,TGCGCCAGCAGCCCTCTAGCGTCCCAGGTCGATGAGCAGTTCTTC
TRBV11-2,TRBJ1-5,-,once,CASSLGTGGNQPQHF,TGTGCCAGCAGCTTAGGGACGGGGGGCAATCAGCCCCAGCATTTT
TRBV4-2,TRBJ2-3,TRBD2,-,CASSRAASGSADTQYF,TGTGCCAGCAGCCGAGCGGCTAGCGGGAGTGCAGATACGCAGTATTTT
TRBV14,TRBJ2-7,-,-,CASSRDFYEQYF,TGTGCCAGCAGCCGGGACTTTTACGAGCAGTACTTC
TRBV27,TRBJ1-1,-,-,CASILNGVPLNTEAFF,TGTGCCAGCATTCTAAACGGGGTACCTCTGAACACTGAAGCTTTCTTT
TRBV6-1,TRBJ2-7,-,-,CASRTPGGTSYEQYF,TGTGCCAGCAGGACGCCAGGCGGGACCTCCTACGAGCAGTACTTC
TRBV5-5,TRBJ1-5,TRBD1,-,CASSRLATTQGNQPQHF,TGTGCCAGCAGCCGGCTCGCCACGACACAGGGGAATCAGCCCCAGCATTTT